This TCR beta chain was sequenced in a study of human T cells and chemical hapten exposure. Study as a whole: Small discrepancies in pooled library volume mainly accounted for the varying TCR yields per sample.

Study-level findings and limits: With DPC sensitization, TCRs exceeding 1 in 1000 frequency showed no change.

J gave up 6 bases and V 7 bases, and 9 bases lay outside the gene matches. The V gene's germline CDR1 is SNHLY and CDR2 FYNNEI. The CDR3 is 14 amino acids. The time point here: healthy volunteer bleed at 6 weeks. Sequencing started from total RNA isolated from unfractionated whole blood. In this sample, this clonotype turned up many times. Its antigen is as yet unknown. Library construction involved attaching unique molecular identifiers to individual cDNA molecules, which allowed quantitative, reproducible TCR counting. Each CDR3 protein gets one entry after TCRdb re-called the RACE reads with MiXCR. The repertoire consists of about 80,000 distinct CDR3 sequences, with approximately 8.6% occurring once and the leading ten covering about 1.5%.

The chain joins TRBV2 to TRBJ2-3; 8 bases agree with TRBD2. This TCR was recovered from a female donor in good health. Some clones in this sample may be carry-over from other donors' samples. Source material: whole blood. CDR3 loop: CASTFSGVDDTQYF. CDR3 coding DNA: TGTGCCAGCACCTTTAGCGGGGTCGACGATACGCAGTATTTT.